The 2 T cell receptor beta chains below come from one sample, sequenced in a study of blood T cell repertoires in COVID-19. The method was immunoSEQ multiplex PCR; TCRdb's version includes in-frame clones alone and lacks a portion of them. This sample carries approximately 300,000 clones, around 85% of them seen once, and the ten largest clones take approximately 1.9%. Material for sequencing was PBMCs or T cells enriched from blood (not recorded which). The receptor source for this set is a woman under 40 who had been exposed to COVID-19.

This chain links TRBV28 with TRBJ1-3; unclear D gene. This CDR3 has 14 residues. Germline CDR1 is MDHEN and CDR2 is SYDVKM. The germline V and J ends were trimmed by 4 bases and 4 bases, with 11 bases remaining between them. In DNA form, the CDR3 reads TGTGCCAGCAGTTCACCGGGTGGAGGAAACACCATATATTTT. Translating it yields CASSSPGGGNTIYF.

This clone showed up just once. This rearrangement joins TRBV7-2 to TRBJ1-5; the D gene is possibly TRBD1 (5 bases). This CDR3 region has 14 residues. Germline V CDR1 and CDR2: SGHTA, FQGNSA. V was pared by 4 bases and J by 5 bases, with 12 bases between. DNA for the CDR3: TGTGCCAGCAGCTCCGCCGCAGGGTATCAGCCCCAGCATTTT. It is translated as CASSSAAGYQPQHF.